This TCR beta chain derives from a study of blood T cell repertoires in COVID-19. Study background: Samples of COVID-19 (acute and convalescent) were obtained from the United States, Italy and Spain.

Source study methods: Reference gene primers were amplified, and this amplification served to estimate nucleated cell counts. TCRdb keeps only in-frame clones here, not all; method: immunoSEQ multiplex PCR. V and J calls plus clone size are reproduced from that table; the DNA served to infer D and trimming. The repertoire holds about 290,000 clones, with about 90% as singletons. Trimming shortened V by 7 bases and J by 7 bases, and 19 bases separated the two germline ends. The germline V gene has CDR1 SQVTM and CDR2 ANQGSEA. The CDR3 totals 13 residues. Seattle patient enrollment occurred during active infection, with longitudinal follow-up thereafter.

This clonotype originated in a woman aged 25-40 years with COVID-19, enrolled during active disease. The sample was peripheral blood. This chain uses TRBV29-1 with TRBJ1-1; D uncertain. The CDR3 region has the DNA TGCAGCGCAGCGTACGGTCTATTGCGTGAAGCTTTCTTT. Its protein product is CSAAYGLLREAFF.